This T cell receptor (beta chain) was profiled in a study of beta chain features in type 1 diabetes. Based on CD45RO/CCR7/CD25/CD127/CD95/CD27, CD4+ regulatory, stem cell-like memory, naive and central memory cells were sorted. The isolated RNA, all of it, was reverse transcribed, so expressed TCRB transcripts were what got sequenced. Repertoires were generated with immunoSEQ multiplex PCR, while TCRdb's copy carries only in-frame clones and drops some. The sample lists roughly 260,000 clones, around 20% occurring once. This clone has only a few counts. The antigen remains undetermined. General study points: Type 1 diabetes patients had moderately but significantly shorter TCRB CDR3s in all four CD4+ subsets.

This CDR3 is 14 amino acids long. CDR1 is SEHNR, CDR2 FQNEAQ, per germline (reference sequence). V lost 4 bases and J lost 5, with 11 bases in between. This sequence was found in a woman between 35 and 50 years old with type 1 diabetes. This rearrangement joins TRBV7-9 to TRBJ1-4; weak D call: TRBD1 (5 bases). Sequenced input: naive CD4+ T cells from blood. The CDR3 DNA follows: TGTGCCAGCAGCTACGGACGGGGGAATGAAAAACTGTTTTTT. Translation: CASSYGRGNEKLFF.